This T cell receptor beta chain emerged from a study of neurological immune-mediated disorders. TCRdb recomputed calls from the 5' RACE reads with MiXCR, one row per CDR3 protein. The sample lists about 87,000 distinct CDR3 sequences; roughly 3.2% were seen once. This clonotype showed up many times. The germline gives CDR1 LGHDT, CDR2 YNNKEL (reference sequence). Unmatched junction bases numbered 6, after V lost 0 bases and J lost 12 bases. The CDR3 is made up of 14 amino acids. The chain carries TRBV3-1 and TRBJ1-4, with TRBD1 matching over 8 bases. Sequenced: PBMCs. The clonotype comes from a woman in her forties or fifties with multiple sclerosis. Here the CDR3 reads CASSQDVGQGQLFF. In nucleotides, the CDR3 is TGTGCCAGCAGCCAAGATGTCGGACAGGGCCAACTGTTTTTT.